A single sample gave rise to the 5 T cell receptor beta chains below, sequenced in a study of identical twins. In TCRdb, the 5' RACE reads were re-called with MiXCR into one record per CDR3 protein. This table holds around 500,000 distinct CDR3 sequences, about 14% found once. These data also featured in a second study, about yellow fever vaccine responses in identical twins.

The sequencing sample was made of CD4+ T cells sorted from blood. The receptors here all came from a woman in her late teens or twenties in good health.

This clonotype was seen many times. The chain carries TRBV5-6 and TRBJ2-5; D call uncertain. The CDR3 is 13 residues long. The V gene's germline CDR1 is SGHDT and CDR2 YYEEEE. The V gene lost 0 bases and the J gene lost 6 bases, with 9 bases spanning the gap. The CDR3 coding sequence is TGTGCCAGCAGCTTGGTGCTGTTACAGACCCAGTACTTC. This translates into CASSLVLLQTQYF.

This clonotype was recorded a few times. This sequence joins TRBV12-3 or TRBV12-4 and TRBJ1-2; no clear D gene. The V end was cut by 4 bases, the J end by 7 bases, with 10 bases between. The CDR3 runs to 12 residues. The DNA of the CDR3 is TGTGCCAGCAGTTATGGTACGGCTGGCTACACCTTC. Its protein is CASSYGTAGYTF.

This clonotype was seen repeatedly, ten times or more. V usage is TRBV2 and J usage is TRBJ1-3; maybe TRBD1 (6 bases). CDR3 length equals 14 residues. Trimming pared 6 bases from V and 1 base from J, leaving 10 bases between. CDR1 is SNHLY and CDR2 is FYNNEI in the germline V gene. The CDR3 nucleotides read TGTGCCAGCAGCCCCGGACAGTCTGGAAACACCATATATTTT. This encodes CASSPGQSGNTIYF.

This clonotype has just a few counts. The V call is TRBV19, the J call TRBJ2-1, with 8 nucleotides matching TRBD1. The J segment lost 4 bases and the V segment lost 6 bases, leaving 8 bases of the junction unmatched. The length of the CDR3 is 15 residues. In germline, CDR1 is LNHDA, CDR2 SQIVND (reference sequence). CDR3 region: CASRGSGGYYNEQFF. For the CDR3, the DNA is TGTGCCAGTAGAGGATCAGGGGGCTATTACAATGAGCAGTTCTTC.

The chain couples TRBV11-2 to TRBJ2-7; 13 positions match TRBD2. CDR3 length: 18 amino acids. V lost 3 bases, J lost 1 base, and 9 bases stayed unmatched. CDR1 and CDR2 (germline): SGHAT, FQNNGV. The CDR3 reads CASSFQLAGGQGSYEQYF. CDR3 DNA sequence: TGTGCCAGCAGCTTTCAACTAGCGGGAGGGCAGGGTTCCTACGAGCAGTACTTC. Looking up the rest from reference TRBV11-2 and TRBJ2-7 gives the full variable domain: EAGVAQSPRYKIIEKRQSVAFWCNPISGHATLYWYQQILGQGPKLLIQFQNNGVVDDSQLPKDRFSAERLKGVDSTLKIQPAKLEDSAVYLCASSFQLAGGQGSYEQYFGPGTRLTVT.